This TCR beta chain appears in the sequencing data of a study of primary melanoma T cells and metastatic recurrence. Study in general: Tumors were T2–T4 primary melanomas thicker than 1 mm. General study findings and limits: Melanomas with T-cell fraction above 20% appeared to have better outcomes. Primary melanomas may harbor an effective T-cell antitumor response, authors suggested.

Trimming took off 6 bases at V and 0 bases at J, with 8 bases between the two ends. CDR3 length equals 13 residues. Germline CDR1 reads MDHEN; CDR2 reads SYDVKM. Each patient's primary melanoma had been removed surgically, with risk of metastatic recurrence. TCRdb's table, derived via immunoSEQ multiplex PCR, lists solely in-frame clones and lacks some. The table includes 900 to 1,300 clones, 73% detected once. Details on this clone: Its target is not known.

The TCR comes from a human donor with melanoma. The V call is TRBV28, the J call TRBJ2-5; D is possibly TRBD2 (6 bases). Sequences were obtained from melanoma tumor tissue. DNA for the CDR3: TGTGCCAGCAGGGAGGGTTACCAAGAGACCCAGTACTTC. It is translated as CASREGYQETQYF.